Detailed here is one T cell receptor (beta chain). The antigen is undetermined. As the method for making TCR beta libraries, quantitative 5'-RACE with molecular barcodes was used. MiXCR was run by TCRdb on the 5' RACE reads, yielding one entry per CDR3 protein. The data contain 100,000 to 150,000 distinct CDR3 sequences, 17% of them singletons. This sample is part of a study of CD8 T cells in ankylosing spondylitis. Study-level points and caveats: Reportedly, disease-linked clones are significantly enriched in ankylosing spondylitis patients' matched synovial fluid. Typical of ankylosing spondylitis blood, it appeared, was a TCR beta motif of under 10 highly homologous variants. Researchers report that disease-linked clones proved CD8+ and relatively rare in peripheral blood. Past research had described some motif variants in reactive arthritis synovial fluid and blood.

Trimming at V came to 3 bases and at J to 6 bases, leaving 2 bases not matched to a gene. This CDR3 has 14 residues. Germline V CDR1 and CDR2: SGHRS, YFSETQ. This TCR was sampled from a male donor with ankylosing spondylitis. The V and J genes are TRBV5-1 and TRBJ1-5; 11 positions agree with TRBD1. Sequenced: blood, either unsorted or a sorted T cell fraction (not recorded which). CDR3 loop: CASSWTGGGQPQHF. In DNA form, the CDR3 reads TGCGCCAGCAGCTGGACAGGGGGCGGTCAGCCCCAGCATTTT. Looking up the rest from reference TRBV5-1 and TRBJ1-5 gives the full variable domain: KAGVTQTPRYLIKTRGQQVTLSCSPISGHRSVSWYQQTPGQGLQFLFEYFSETQRNKGNFPGRFSGRQFSNSRSEMNVSTLELGDSALYLCASSWTGGGQPQHFGDGTRLSIL.